These 14 T cell receptor beta chains came from one sample sequenced in a study of T cell repertoires in ileal Crohn's disease. Only in-frame clones appear in the TCRdb table, and some are missing; sequencing was by immunoSEQ multiplex PCR. The profile shows 6,500 to 9,000 clones, around 77% of them singletons. Sequenced: ileal tissue. The origin of the receptors is an adult with Crohn's disease.

The V and J genes are TRBV19 and TRBJ2-4, with D perhaps matching TRBD1 (6 bases). Germline lookup yields CDR1 LNHDA and CDR2 SQIVND (reference sequence). Trimming left V 3 bases short and J 9 bases short, with 12 bases between. The CDR3 has 13 amino acids. The CDR3 region has the DNA TGTGCCAGTAGTATCAGGGGTGGAGGCATTCAGTACTTC. Its translation: CASSIRGGGIQYF.

This clone was observed a few times. CDR3 sequence reads: CASSSGTAQETQYF. CDR3 in DNA: TGCGCCAGCAGCTCCGGGACAGCTCAAGAGACCCAGTACTTC. The chain combines TRBV5-1 with TRBJ2-5, with 7 bases identical to TRBD1. V lost 3 bases to trimming and J lost 2 bases; unmatched junction nucleotides: 4. Germline lookup yields CDR1 SGHRS and CDR2 YFSETQ. The CDR3 is made up of 14 amino acids.

This chain connects TRBV11-1 to TRBJ1-2, with D possibly being TRBD1 (5 bases). The V and J ends lost 3 bases and 7 bases respectively, with 12 bases between them. Germline V CDR1 and CDR2: SGHAT, FQDESV (reference sequence). The CDR3 covers 13 residues. The CDR3 DNA sequence: TGTGCCAGCAGCTTTCCGGGGGGAGGTGGCTACACCTTC. Protein: CASSFPGGGGYTF. The complete variable domain, with remaining parts taken from reference TRBV11-1 and TRBJ1-2, reads EAEVAQSPRYKITEKSQAVAFWCDPISGHATLYWYRQILGQGPELLVQFQDESVVDDSQLPKDRFSAERLKGVDSTLKIQPAELGDSAMYLCASSFPGGGGYTFGSGTRLTVV.

Only a few counts were recorded for this clone. This sequence joins TRBV7-2 and TRBJ1-1; 7 bases are shared with TRBD1. Germline CDR1 is SGHTA and CDR2 is FQGNSA. V trimming: 3 bases; J trimming: 4 bases; junction bases outside the gene matches: 5. The CDR3 length is 14 residues. As DNA, the CDR3 is TGTGCCAGCAGCTTGCAGGGGGTGACCACTGAAGCTTTCTTT. It codes for CASSLQGVTTEAFF.

This clone showed up just once. The rearrangement links TRBV7-6 to TRBJ2-5; the match to TRBD1 covers 9 bases. The CDR3 sequence is 15 residues long. Germline CDR1 SGHVS, CDR2 FNYEAQ. V dropped 5 bases and J dropped 6; count of bases not matched to a gene: 10. CDR3 sequence (DNA): TGTGCCAGCAGCCCGGGTTCAGGACAGGGGAAGACCCAGTACTTC. Residues: CASSPGSGQGKTQYF.

The chain links TRBV19 to TRBJ1-5; 7 positions match TRBD1. Trimming cost V 8 bases and J 1 base; bases outside gene matches: 23. The CDR3 is 20 amino acids. The germline V gene encodes CDR1 LNHDA and CDR2 SQIVND (reference sequence). The CDR3 here is CASRSPFVLGQHKSNQPQHF. CDR3 sequence (DNA): TGTGCCAGTCGCTCCCCCTTTGTCTTGGGACAGCACAAGAGCAATCAGCCCCAGCATTTT.

This chain connects TRBV4-1 to TRBJ2-3; 9 positions agree with TRBD2. The CDR3 extends over 18 amino acids. The junction had 13 bases not matched to a gene; V was cut back by 1 base and J by 5 bases. Germline-derived CDR1 and CDR2 are MGHRA and YSYEKL. Here the CDR3 reads CASSQANLGLAEGDTQYF. The CDR3 coding sequence is TGCGCCAGCAGCCAAGCGAACCTGGGACTAGCTGAGGGAGATACGCAGTATTTT.

The chain is built from TRBV29-1 and TRBJ2-1; D is perhaps TRBD2 (6 bases). This CDR3 has 15 residues. V shed 1 base and J shed 1 base, with 11 bases lying between them. Germline V gene sequence: CDR1 SQVTM, CDR2 ANQGSEA. CDR3 nucleotide sequence: TGCAGCGTTGAAGCTATGGGACTTTCCTACAATGAGCAGTTCTTC. This sequence encodes CSVEAMGLSYNEQFF.

The chain is built from TRBV9 and TRBJ2-1, with 8 bases that match TRBD2. In germline, CDR1 is SGDLS, CDR2 YYNGEE. The CDR3 has 15 residues. J gave up 4 bases and V 4 bases, and 7 bases lay outside the gene matches. The CDR3 DNA sequence: TGTGCCAGCAGCCCCCCCGAGCGGGAGTACAATGAGCAGTTCTTC. Amino acids: CASSPPEREYNEQFF. Full variable domain (outside the CDR3, taken from reference TRBV9 and TRBJ2-1): DSGVTQTPKHLITATGQRVTLRCSPRSGDLSVYWYQQSLDQGLQFLIQYYNGEERAKGNILERFSAQQFPDLHSELNLSSLELGDSALYFCASSPPEREYNEQFFGPGTRLTVL.

This chain uses TRBV25-1 with TRBJ2-7; 7 positions match TRBD1. This CDR3 is 11 amino acids long. Trimming removed 6 bases from V and 7 bases from J; junction bases left unmatched: 3. Per the germline V gene, CDR1 is MGHDK and CDR2 is SYGVNS. CDR3 protein: CASRQGREQYF. DNA of the CDR3: TGTGCCAGCAGACAGGGGCGGGAGCAGTACTTC.

The chain links TRBV7-2 to TRBJ2-1; 13 bases are shared with TRBD2. The germline gives CDR1 SGHTA, CDR2 FQGNSA. This CDR3 spans 16 amino acids. J was trimmed by 7 bases and V by 5 bases; bases with no gene match: 8. In DNA, the CDR3 is TGTGCCAGCAGCATTAGATCACTAGCGGGGGGGAATGAGCAGTTCTTC. This translates into CASSIRSLAGGNEQFF.

The genes are TRBV5-1 and TRBJ1-3, with D unclear. Germline values: CDR1 SGHRS, CDR2 YFSETQ. The germline V and J ends were trimmed by 0 bases and 1 base, with 8 bases remaining between them. The CDR3 totals 15 residues. The CDR3 region is CASSLAGESGNTIYF. The CDR3 coding sequence is TGCGCCAGCAGCTTGGCCGGGGAATCTGGAAACACCATATATTTT.

This clone was observed a few times. The chain is built from TRBV7-3 and TRBJ1-2, with 7 nucleotides matching TRBD1. The trim removed 6 bases at V and 8 bases at J, leaving 18 bases unmatched. The CDR3 sequence is 16 residues long. The germline V gene has CDR1 SGHTA and CDR2 FQGTGA. CDR3 DNA: TGTGCCAGCAGTGATCGACCGGGACAGTCTCCTCAGGGCTACACCTTC. This codes for CASSDRPGQSPQGYTF.

The chain uses TRBV6-6 and TRBJ2-5, with D possibly TRBD2 on 5 matching bases. The CDR3 sequence is 15 residues long. CDR1 and CDR2 (germline): MNHNY, SVGAGI (reference sequence). V dropped 2 bases and J dropped 2 bases, with 12 bases sitting between them. The CDR3 DNA reads TGTGCCAGCAGTTACAGAACTAGTTTACAAGAGACCCAGTACTTC. Translating gives CASSYRTSLQETQYF.